This record covers a single TCR beta chain. Its antigen is still unknown. Qualities for individual bases were not recorded, and no much larger clone is one base off. This sample stems from a study of T cell responses to AZD1222 COVID-19 vaccine (dated by TCRdb to the early 2020s). General notes on the study: A total of 230 to 250 trial participants underwent TCR sequencing, of whom 200 to 220 had received two doses of AZD1222 and approximately 26 had received two doses of the MenACWY control vaccine. Trial participants were enrolled by age into subgroups of 18-55, 56-69 and 70-plus years, and 148, 28 and 57 TCR-sequenced participants, respectively, were included in these subgroups.

The CDR3 regions of human TCRbeta chains were subjected to immunosequencing. As for how the authors treated the data: Repertoire TCRs were checked for matches against a reference library of SARS-CoV-2-specific TCRs that had been generated using the MIRA antigen-specificity platform. Breadth meant the fraction of unique TCRs that were SARS-CoV-2-associated, whereas depth meant the fraction of total T cells that were SARS-CoV-2-associated. Each spike-specific TCR was assigned to its reactive spike region and to a CD4 or CD8 class using the MIRA data. Log10-transformed breadth and depth values were compared by one-way ANOVA with Sidak's multiple comparisons tests. Imported from immuneACCESS, the table was reduced by TCRdb to in-frame sequences with V and J called. These copies leave out some clones; in studies compared against another copy, an unresolved V gene accounts for under half, and the cause of the remainder is not known. Clone size and V and J calls were adopted from that table, with D and trimming inferred from the DNA. Within this sample are approximately 89,000 clones, with around 84% of them counted one time only. The ten most abundant clones make up 5.6% of the sample.

At the junction V is shortened by 4 bases and J by 6 bases, with 8 bases in between. The germline V gene (reference sequence) supplies CDR1 SEHNR and CDR2 FQNEAQ. The CDR3 numbers 12 residues from cysteine through phenylalanine. Only the CDR3 DNA is retained, 36 bases long and in frame from the first base. Broader findings and caveats from the paper: The 56-69-year group was small, and its depth increase did not reach significance, likely because of low power. After two AZD1222 doses, spike-specific TCR breadth and depth were significantly higher than at day 0 and than in MenACWY recipients. Participants were mostly white British, with more females than males. The authors suggested clonal diversity may have been underestimated. Conclusions about previously exposed vaccinees are limited because only a handful of AZD1222 recipients were SARS-CoV-2 seropositive at baseline. Vaccine-associated CD4 TCRs spanned the whole spike protein, with dominant responses in regions 160-218 and 743-854. Reportedly, close to half of the unique spike-specific TCRs recognized epitopes lying outside the regions that are mutated in the B.1.351 and B.1.1.7 variants. Because no samples from the day 14 peak response were available, repertoires could be characterized only after the peak T cell response.

The time point label, read with the paper, signifies: about 28 days (+/-7) after the second vaccine dose. AZD1222 recipients given second doses at about 4 weeks or at about 12 weeks were pooled, since spike-specific TCR depth and breadth were not found to differ between the two schedules. The vaccinee samples were drawn from two UK trials, COV001 and COV002, one of which was a single-blind randomized controlled phase 2/3 trial testing AZD1222 (ChAdOx1 nCoV-19) in healthy adults. For TCRbeta chain sequencing, PBMC samples were collected from trial participants at day 0 and at day 28 after the second dose.

The starting material was peripheral blood, obtained 28 days after the second AZD1222 dose. The sequence links TRBV7-9 to TRBJ2-3; too little of a D gene remains to name it. The origin of this receptor is an adult who received the AZD1222 COVID-19 vaccine. Here the CDR3 is given as CASSSDGDTQYF. The DNA sequence is as follows: TGTGCCAGCAGCTCGGACGGGGATACGCAGTATTTT. The entire variable domain, with the stretches around the CDR3 drawn from the reference TRBV7-9 and TRBJ2-3 proteins, is DTGVSQNPRHKITKRGQNVTFRCDPISEHNRLYWYRQTLGQGPEFLTYFQNEAQLEKSRLLSDRFSAERPKGSFSTLEIQRTEQGDSAMYLCASSSDGDTQYFGPGTRLTVL.